This passage covers 28 T cell receptor beta chains from one sample sequenced in a study of cytomegalovirus exposure and HLA in healthy donors. Primers for the PCR totalled 60 Vbeta and 13 Jbeta. Measured with immunoSEQ multiplex PCR; TCRdb has only the in-frame clones, and not every one. The sample lists 95,000 to 150,000 clones, approximately 80% occurring once. Sequencing was carried out using PBMCs. The source is a human donor in good health.

This clone was detected a few times. The V and J genes are TRBV6-5 and TRBJ2-1, with a possible D match to TRBD2 (5 bases). V was trimmed by 0 bases and J by 2 bases, leaving 11 bases between them. The CDR3 runs 16 residues. In germline, CDR1 is MNHEY, CDR2 SVGAGI. The CDR3 is CASSYSGAEAYNEQFF. In nucleotides, the CDR3 is TGTGCCAGCAGTTACTCAGGAGCGGAGGCCTACAATGAGCAGTTCTTC.

This sequence joins TRBV25-1 and TRBJ2-5, with TRBD1 matching over 7 bases. The end of the DNA fits TRBJ2-7 better, so the J call may be wrong. Germline V gene sequence: CDR1 MGHDK, CDR2 SYGVNS. This CDR3 has 14 residues. CDR3 region: CATKRDSGSYEQYF. CDR3 in DNA: TGTGCCACCAAGAGGGACAGTGGATCCTACGAGCAGTACTTC.

This chain links TRBV9 with TRBJ2-1; 7 bases map to TRBD1. Germline V gives CDR1 SGDLS, CDR2 YYNGEE. V lost 6 bases and J lost 0; bases outside the gene matches: 9. The CDR3 contains 16 residues. CDR3 DNA: TGTGCCAGCACCCTTCTCGGGACAGCCTCCTACAATGAGCAGTTCTTC. It is translated as CASTLLGTASYNEQFF.

The J gene is TRBJ2-2, the V gene TRBV9; maybe TRBD1 (6 bases). This CDR3 contains 15 residues. V was cut by 6 bases and J by 0 bases, with 12 bases left in between. In germline, CDR1 is SGDLS, CDR2 YYNGEE. CDR3 nucleotide sequence: TGTGCCAGCACCAGGGACACCGCGAACACCGGGGAGCTGTTTTTT. Its protein product is CASTRDTANTGELFF.

The chain has TRBV19 and TRBJ2-7, with 7 bases lining up with TRBD1. The CDR3 is 15 residues long. The germline CDR1 and CDR2 sequences are LNHDA and SQIVND (reference sequence). The V gene end was trimmed by 6 bases and the J gene end by 2 bases; junction bases not matched to a gene: 10. This CDR3 reads CASSARDSEAYEQYF. The CDR3 DNA follows: TGTGCCAGTAGCGCACGGGACAGCGAAGCCTACGAGCAGTACTTC.

The V call is TRBV18, the J call TRBJ1-4, with D unclear. The CDR3 extends over 14 amino acids. The germline gives CDR1 KGHSH, CDR2 LQKENI. The germline V and J ends were trimmed by 1 base and 3 bases, with 6 bases remaining between them. The CDR3 coding sequence is TGTGCCAGCTCACCACAGAGAGCTAATGAAAAACTGTTTTTT. As protein: CASSPQRANEKLFF.

The chain joins TRBV9 to TRBJ1-1; unclear D gene. V gave up 3 bases and J gave up 7 bases, with 7 bases separating them. Germline V gene data show CDR1 as SGDLS and CDR2 as YYNGEE. The CDR3 loop spans 11 amino acids. The CDR3 DNA reads TGTGCCAGCAGCGCAGGATTTGAAGCTTTCTTT. This translates into CASSAGFEAFF.

The V and J genes are TRBV6-1 and TRBJ2-7, with 9 bases that match TRBD1. The CDR3 is made up of 14 amino acids. Germline values: CDR1 MNHNS, CDR2 SASEGT. V lost 6 bases and J lost 4; bases outside the gene matches: 7. The CDR3 bases are TGTGCCAGCAGACCCGGGACAGGGACTTACGAGCAGTACTTC. This gives the protein CASRPGTGTYEQYF.

The J gene is TRBJ2-5, the V gene TRBV5-1, with a weak D call TRBD1 (5 bases). The CDR3 runs 13 residues. The germline gives CDR1 SGHRS, CDR2 YFSETQ. V was clipped by 2 bases and J by 2 bases, with 7 bases between them. CDR3 DNA: TGCGCCAGCAGCTTTTGGACACAAGAGACCCAGTACTTC. Its protein is CASSFWTQETQYF.

This chain links TRBV5-8 with TRBJ2-5, with 11 bases that match TRBD1. V trimming: 2 bases; J trimming: 11 bases; junction bases outside the gene matches: 17. The CDR3 loop spans 17 amino acids. Germline CDR1 is SGHTS and CDR2 is YDEGEE. DNA of the CDR3: TGTGCCAGCAGCTTTATCCTGATCGGACAGGGGGCTAGAGAGCAGTACTTC. This sequence encodes CASSFILIGQGAREQYF.

The chain employs TRBV9 and TRBJ1-3, with 9 bases lining up with TRBD1. The CDR3 has 16 amino acids. V lost 4 bases, J lost 4 bases, and 9 bases stayed unmatched. Germline assignment: CDR1 SGDLS and CDR2 YYNGEE. The CDR3 loop reads CASSSQRDRVGNTIYF. The CDR3 nucleotides read TGTGCCAGCAGCTCTCAACGGGACAGGGTGGGAAACACCATATATTTT.

The J gene is TRBJ1-3, the V gene TRBV7-9; D is ambiguous. This CDR3 is built from 16 residues. Trimming removed 0 bases from V and 0 bases from J, with 9 bases in between. The germline gives CDR1 SEHNR, CDR2 FQNEAQ (reference sequence). CDR3 protein: CASSLAGSDSGNTIYF. In DNA, the CDR3 is TGTGCCAGCAGCTTAGCGGGGAGTGACTCTGGAAACACCATATATTTT. Supplemented by reference TRBV7-9 and TRBJ1-3, the full variable domain reads DTGVSQNPRHKITKRGQNVTFRCDPISEHNRLYWYRQTLGQGPEFLTYFQNEAQLEKSRLLSDRFSAERPKGSFSTLEIQRTEQGDSAMYLCASSLAGSDSGNTIYFGEGSWLTVV.

The gene calls are TRBV18 and TRBJ2-7; D is possibly TRBD1 (6 bases). CDR3 size: 14 residues. CDR1 is KGHSH, CDR2 LQKENI, per germline. Trimming cost V 4 bases and J 2 bases, with 12 bases left between them. CDR3 nucleotide sequence: TGTGCCAGCTCACGGTACAGGGCCGCCTACGAGCAGTACTTC. The encoded protein is CASSRYRAAYEQYF. The full variable domain, with the rest looked up from reference TRBV18 and TRBJ2-7, is NAGVMQNPRHLVRRRGQEARLRCSPMKGHSHVYWYRQLPEEGLKFMVYLQKENIIDESGMPKERFSAEFPKEGPSILRIQQVVRGDSAAYFCASSRYRAAYEQYFGPGTRLTVT.

The chain has TRBV15 and TRBJ1-1, with no clear D. V lost 0 bases and J lost 4, with 12 bases in between. CDR3 length: 15 residues. CDR1 is LNHNV, CDR2 YYDKDF, per germline (reference sequence). CDR3 protein: CATSREGGWGTEAFF. As DNA, the CDR3 is TGTGCCACCAGCAGAGAGGGAGGTTGGGGCACTGAAGCTTTCTTT. Together with reference TRBV15 and TRBJ1-1, the CDR3 gives the full variable domain: DAMVIQNPRYQVTQFGKPVTLSCSQTLNHNVMYWYQQKSSQAPKLLFHYYDKDFNNEADTPDNFQSRRPNTSFCFLDIRSPGLGDTAMYLCATSREGGWGTEAFFGQGTRLTVV.

The chain carries TRBV10-3 and TRBJ1-4; the match to TRBD1 covers 7 bases. The CDR3 length is 16 residues. The J segment lost 2 bases and the V segment lost 2 bases, leaving 5 bases of the junction unmatched. The germline V gene has CDR1 ENHRY and CDR2 SYGVKD. The chain's CDR3 is CAISEAPTGTNEKLFF. CDR3 in DNA: TGTGCCATCAGTGAGGCTCCGACAGGGACTAATGAAAAACTGTTTTTT.

This clone has a handful of counts. The chain has TRBV25-1 and TRBJ1-4; D is perhaps TRBD1 (6 bases). CDR3 length: 17 amino acids. Germline V gene data show CDR1 as MGHDK and CDR2 as SYGVNS. The ends were cut back, 3 bases at V and 7 bases at J, with 21 bases in the middle. In DNA form, the CDR3 reads TGTGCCAGCAGTGACCTAGGCCAGGCGGGGGGCGGTGAAAAACTGTTTTTT. This codes for CASSDLGQAGGGEKLFF.

This clone has a single count. The rearrangement joins TRBV2 to TRBJ2-1, with TRBD2 identical over 7 bases. The junction had 16 bases not matched to a gene; V was cut back by 11 bases and J by 3 bases. The germline V gene encodes CDR1 SNHLY and CDR2 FYNNEI. This CDR3 is built from 16 residues. The CDR3 reads CAGPLGGGPGYNEQFF. The CDR3 bases are TGTGCCGGACCCCTCGGGGGAGGGCCCGGCTACAATGAGCAGTTCTTC.

This chain joins TRBV19 and TRBJ2-5; 9 bases match TRBD1. CDR1 is LNHDA, CDR2 SQIVND, per germline (reference sequence). V gave up 5 bases and J gave up 7 bases; unmatched junction bases: 11. CDR3 length: 15 amino acids. The CDR3, as DNA: TGTGCCAGTAGTGGACCGGGACAGGGTGAGGTGACCCAGTACTTC. It yields the protein CASSGPGQGEVTQYF.

This clone was picked up one time. CDR3 in amino acids: CATSREGLSGETQYF. For the CDR3, the DNA is TGTGCCACCAGCAGAGAGGGCCTGAGCGGGGAGACCCAGTACTTC. V gene TRBV15 combines with J gene TRBJ2-5; D perhaps matches TRBD2 (6 bases). Trimming took off 0 bases at V and 5 bases at J, with 13 bases between the two ends. This CDR3 has 15 residues. Germline loops: CDR1 LNHNV, CDR2 YYDKDF (reference sequence). Full variable domain (missing parts from reference TRBV15 and TRBJ2-5): DAMVIQNPRYQVTQFGKPVTLSCSQTLNHNVMYWYQQKSSQAPKLLFHYYDKDFNNEADTPDNFQSRRPNTSFCFLDIRSPGLGDTAMYLCATSREGLSGETQYFGPGTRLLVL.

The chain is built from TRBV18 and TRBJ2-1; D remains ambiguous. CDR3 length: 15 residues. The germline V and J ends were trimmed by 4 bases and 1 base, with 11 bases remaining between them. Germline CDR1 reads KGHSH; CDR2 reads LQKENI. The CDR3 loop reads CASSLQSPSYNEQFF. CDR3 in DNA: TGTGCCAGCTCACTCCAAAGCCCGTCCTACAATGAGCAGTTCTTC.

This chain connects TRBV9 to TRBJ2-1; D is perhaps TRBD1 (6 bases). Germline V gene data show CDR1 as SGDLS and CDR2 as YYNGEE. With 2 bases removed from V and 7 bases from J, the gap between germline ends came to 13 bases. This CDR3 is built from 14 residues. The CDR3 sequence: CASSVVGADNEQFF. In DNA form, the CDR3 reads TGTGCCAGCAGCGTTGTGGGGGCGGATAATGAGCAGTTCTTC.

The chain combines TRBV7-2 with TRBJ1-1; D is uncertain. Trimming shortened V by 2 bases and J by 6 bases, and 10 bases separated the two germline ends. This CDR3 has 13 residues. In germline, CDR1 is SGHTA, CDR2 FQGNSA. The DNA of the CDR3 is TGTGCCAGCAGCTTACCGGGGAGGGCTGAAGCTTTCTTT. It codes for CASSLPGRAEAFF.

The chain is built from TRBV30 and TRBJ2-7; D is perhaps TRBD2 (6 bases). This CDR3 comprises 15 residues. Trimming left V 2 bases short and J 7 bases short, with 21 bases between. The germline gives CDR1 GTSNPN, CDR2 SVGIG (reference sequence). The CDR3 region has the DNA TGTGCCTGGAGTTTCCGGACTACCCCATCTTTGGAGCAGTACTTC. Amino acids: CAWSFRTTPSLEQYF.

The chain links TRBV7-8 to TRBJ2-7; unclear D gene. Per the germline V gene, CDR1 is SGHVS and CDR2 is FQNEAQ. This CDR3 contains 13 residues. The germline V and J ends were trimmed by 0 bases and 2 bases, with 5 bases remaining between them. The CDR3 DNA reads as TGTGCCAGCAGCTTAGCACAGACCTACGAGCAGTACTTC. It codes for CASSLAQTYEQYF.

In the case of this clone: This same CDR3 is encoded by further DNA sequences in the sample. This rearrangement joins TRBV7-9 to TRBJ2-1; 10 bases map to TRBD2. J was trimmed by 4 bases and V by 5 bases; bases with no gene match: 5. CDR1 SEHNR and CDR2 FQNEAQ come from the germline V gene (reference sequence). The CDR3 runs 15 residues. The CDR3 reads CASSQTSGTYNEQFF. CDR3 in DNA: TGTGCCAGCAGCCAAACTAGCGGGACTTACAATGAGCAGTTCTTC.

The genes are TRBV7-6 and TRBJ1-3; the match to TRBD1 covers 8 bases. This CDR3 spans 18 amino acids. The germline V gene has CDR1 SGHVS and CDR2 FNYEAQ. V trimming: 2 bases; J trimming: 1 base; junction bases outside the gene matches: 10. The CDR3 DNA sequence: TGTGCCAGCAGCTTAACGATACAGGGGGAAGGTTCTGGAAACACCATATATTTT. Translating gives CASSLTIQGEGSGNTIYF.

This chain links TRBV11-3 with TRBJ2-7, with TRBD2 as a possible D gene (6 bases). The CDR3 runs to 15 residues. Trimming left V 2 bases short and J 7 bases short, with 18 bases between. CDR1 is SGHNT and CDR2 is YENEEA in the germline V gene. In nucleotides, the CDR3 is TGTGCCAGCAGCTTAAGTGGCGGGGTGGTGCAAGAGCAGTACTTC. Protein sequence: CASSLSGGVVQEQYF.

The genes are TRBV19 and TRBJ1-1; 8 nucleotides line up with TRBD1. The CDR3 contains 14 residues. Germline V gene sequence: CDR1 LNHDA, CDR2 SQIVND (reference sequence). The V and J ends lost 4 bases and 1 base, in that order; junction bases with no gene match: 2. The CDR3 reads CASSTDRANTEAFF. As DNA, the CDR3 is TGTGCCAGTAGTACGGACAGGGCGAACACTGAAGCTTTCTTT.